The 4 T cell receptor beta chains listed next were all sequenced from one sample in a study of T cell responses to AZD1222 COVID-19 vaccine. Assay: immunoSEQ multiplex PCR; the TCRdb copy retains only in-frame clones and omits some. The sample has roughly 100,000 clones; roughly 84% are singletons. Specimen: peripheral blood, collected on day 0 of AZD1222 vaccination. Source of these receptors: an adult in good health.

The V gene is TRBV7-3, the J gene TRBJ2-2; D is unclear. This CDR3 is 14 amino acids long. Germline V gene lookup returns CDR1 SGHTA and CDR2 FQGTGA. Trimming removed 5 bases at V and 6 bases at J, with 13 bases between. CDR3 in DNA: TGTGCCAGCAGCCCCAGGCCAGGTGCCGGGGAGCTGTTTTTT. Its protein is CASSPRPGAGELFF.

This clone occurred a few times. The chain couples TRBV12-3 or TRBV12-4 to TRBJ1-2; D perhaps matches TRBD1 (5 bases). Trimming took 3 bases from V and 8 from J, leaving 13 bases between them. The CDR3 sequence is 13 residues long. This CDR3 is CASSFGQGGGYTF. The CDR3 DNA follows: TGTGCCAGCAGTTTTGGGCAGGGCGGAGGCTACACCTTC.

The chain employs TRBV10-1 and TRBJ1-3; D not resolved. Germline V gene data show CDR1 as WNHNN and CDR2 as SYGVQD (reference sequence). This CDR3 has 16 amino acids. V was trimmed by 0 bases and J by 1 base, leaving 10 bases between them. In nucleotides, the CDR3 is TGCGCCAGCAGTGAGTCGGCGGGCAAGTCTGGAAACACCATATATTTT. Protein sequence: CASSESAGKSGNTIYF.

This sequence joins TRBV9 and TRBJ1-2, with D uncertain. The V and J ends lost 0 bases and 3 bases respectively, with 6 bases between them. Germline V lookup: CDR1 SGDLS, CDR2 YYNGEE. This CDR3 spans 13 amino acids. CDR3 amino acids: CASSVEGYYGYTF. Written as DNA, the CDR3 is TGTGCCAGCAGCGTAGAAGGGTACTATGGCTACACCTTC.